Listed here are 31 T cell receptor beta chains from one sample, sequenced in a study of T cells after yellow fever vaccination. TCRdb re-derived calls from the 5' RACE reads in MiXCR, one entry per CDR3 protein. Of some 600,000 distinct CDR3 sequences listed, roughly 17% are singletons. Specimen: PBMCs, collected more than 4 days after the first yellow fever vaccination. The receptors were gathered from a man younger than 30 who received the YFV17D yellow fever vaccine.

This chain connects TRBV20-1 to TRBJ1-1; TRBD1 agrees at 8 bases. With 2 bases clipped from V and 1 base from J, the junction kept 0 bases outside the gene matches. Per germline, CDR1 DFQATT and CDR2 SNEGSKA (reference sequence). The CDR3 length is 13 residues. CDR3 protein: CSARQGANTEAFF. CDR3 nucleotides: TGCAGTGCTAGACAGGGGGCGAACACTGAAGCTTTCTTT.

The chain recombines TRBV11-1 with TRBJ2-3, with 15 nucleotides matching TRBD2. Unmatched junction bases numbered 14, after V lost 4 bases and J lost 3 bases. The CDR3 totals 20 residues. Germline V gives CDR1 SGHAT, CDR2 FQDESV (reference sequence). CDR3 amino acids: CASSSRDRGLAGGSTDTQYF. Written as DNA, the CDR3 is TGTGCCAGCAGCTCCCGGGACAGGGGACTAGCGGGGGGCTCTACAGATACGCAGTATTTT.

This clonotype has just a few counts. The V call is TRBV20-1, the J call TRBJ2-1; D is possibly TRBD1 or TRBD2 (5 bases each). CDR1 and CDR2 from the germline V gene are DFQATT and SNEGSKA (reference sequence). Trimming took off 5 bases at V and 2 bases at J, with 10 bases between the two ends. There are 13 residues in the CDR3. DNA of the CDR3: TGCAGTGCTCAGCCGGGGCCCTACAATGAGCAGTTCTTC. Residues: CSAQPGPYNEQFF.

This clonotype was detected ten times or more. The CDR3 nucleotides are TGTGCCACCGGGGGAACGGGCACCGGGGAGCTGTTTTTT. This sequence encodes CATGGTGTGELFF. This chain uses TRBV24-1 with TRBJ2-2, with D perhaps assigned TRBD1 or TRBD2 (5 bases each). This CDR3 contains 13 residues. The germline gives CDR1 KGHDR, CDR2 SFDVKD. Trimming cost V 9 bases and J 4 bases, with 11 bases left between them.

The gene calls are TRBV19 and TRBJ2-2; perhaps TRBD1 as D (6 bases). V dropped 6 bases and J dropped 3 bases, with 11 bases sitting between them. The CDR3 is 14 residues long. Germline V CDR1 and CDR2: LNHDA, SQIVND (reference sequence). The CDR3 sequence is CASSQGQDTGELFF. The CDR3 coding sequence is TGTGCCAGTAGCCAGGGACAAGACACCGGGGAGCTGTTTTTT. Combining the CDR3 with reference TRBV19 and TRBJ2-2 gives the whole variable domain DGGITQSPKYLFRKEGQNVTLSCEQNLNHDAMYWYRQDPGQGLRLIYYSQIVNDFQKGDIAEGYSVSREKKESFPLTVTSAQKNPTAFYLCASSQGQDTGELFFGEGSRLTVL.

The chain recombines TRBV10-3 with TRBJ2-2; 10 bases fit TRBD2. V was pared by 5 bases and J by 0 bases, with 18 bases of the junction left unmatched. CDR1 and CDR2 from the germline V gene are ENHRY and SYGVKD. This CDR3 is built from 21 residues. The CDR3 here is CAISFPGQRLAGAPNTGELFF. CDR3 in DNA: TGTGCCATCAGTTTTCCGGGACAAAGGCTAGCGGGGGCCCCGAACACCGGGGAGCTGTTTTTT.

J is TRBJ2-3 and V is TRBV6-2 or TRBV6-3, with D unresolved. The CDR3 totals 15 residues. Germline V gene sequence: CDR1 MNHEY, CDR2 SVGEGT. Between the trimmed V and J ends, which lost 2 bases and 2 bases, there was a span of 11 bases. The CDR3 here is CASSYASSSTDTQYF. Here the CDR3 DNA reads TGTGCCAGCAGTTACGCCTCATCCTCCACAGATACGCAGTATTTT.

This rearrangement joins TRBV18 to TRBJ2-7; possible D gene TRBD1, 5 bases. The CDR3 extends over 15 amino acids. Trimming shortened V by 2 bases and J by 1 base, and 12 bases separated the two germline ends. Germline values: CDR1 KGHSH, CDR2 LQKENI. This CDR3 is CASSPSRAVSYEQYF. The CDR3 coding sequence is TGTGCCAGCTCACCATCCAGGGCGGTATCCTACGAGCAGTACTTC.

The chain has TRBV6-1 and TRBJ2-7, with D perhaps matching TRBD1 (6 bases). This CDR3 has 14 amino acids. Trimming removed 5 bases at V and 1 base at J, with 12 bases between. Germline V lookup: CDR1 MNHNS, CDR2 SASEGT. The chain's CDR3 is CASSSLRGSYEQYV. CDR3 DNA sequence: TGTGCCAGCAGTAGCCTCAGGGGTTCCTACGAGCAGTACGTC.

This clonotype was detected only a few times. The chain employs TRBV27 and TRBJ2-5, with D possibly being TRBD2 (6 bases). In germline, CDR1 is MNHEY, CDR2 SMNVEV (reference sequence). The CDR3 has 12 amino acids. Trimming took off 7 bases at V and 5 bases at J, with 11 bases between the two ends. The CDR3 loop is CASKTSGETQYF. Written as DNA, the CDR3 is TGTGCCAGCAAGACTAGTGGGGAGACCCAGTACTTC.

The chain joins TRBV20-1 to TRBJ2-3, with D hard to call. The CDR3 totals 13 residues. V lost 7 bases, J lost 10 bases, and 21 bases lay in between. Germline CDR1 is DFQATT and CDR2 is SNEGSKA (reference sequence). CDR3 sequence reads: CSVPVDPGHPQYF. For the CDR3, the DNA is TGCAGTGTACCCGTTGATCCGGGCCACCCGCAGTATTTT.

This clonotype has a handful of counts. The CDR3 protein is CASSRAEKGPEAFF. Here the CDR3 DNA reads TGTGCCAGCAGCAGGGCCGAAAAGGGCCCTGAAGCTTTCTTT. This chain uses TRBV6-2 or TRBV6-3 with TRBJ1-1; the D gene is possibly TRBD1 (5 bases). The CDR3 consists of 14 residues. Germline values: CDR1 MNHEY, CDR2 SVGEGT. V gave up 6 bases and J gave up 6 bases, with 17 bases separating them.

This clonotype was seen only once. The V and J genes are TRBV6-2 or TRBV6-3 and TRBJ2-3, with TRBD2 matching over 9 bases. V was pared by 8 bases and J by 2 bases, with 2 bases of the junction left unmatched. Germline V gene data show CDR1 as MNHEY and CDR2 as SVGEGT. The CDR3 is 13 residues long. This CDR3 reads CASLAGDTDTQYF. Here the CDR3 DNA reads TGTGCCAGCTTAGCGGGGGACACAGATACGCAGTATTTT.

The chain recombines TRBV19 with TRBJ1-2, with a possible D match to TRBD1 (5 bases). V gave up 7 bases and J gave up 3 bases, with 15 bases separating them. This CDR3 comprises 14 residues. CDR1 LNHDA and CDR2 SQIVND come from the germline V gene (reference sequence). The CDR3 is CASTRRGQDYGYTF. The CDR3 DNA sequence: TGTGCCAGTACTAGAAGGGGCCAGGACTATGGCTACACCTTC.

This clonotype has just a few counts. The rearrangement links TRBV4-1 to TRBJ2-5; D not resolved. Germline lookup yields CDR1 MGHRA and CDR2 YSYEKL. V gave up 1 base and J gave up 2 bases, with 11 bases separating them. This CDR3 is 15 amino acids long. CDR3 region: CASSQGDTVQETQYF. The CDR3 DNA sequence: TGCGCCAGCAGCCAAGGAGACACCGTACAAGAGACCCAGTACTTC.

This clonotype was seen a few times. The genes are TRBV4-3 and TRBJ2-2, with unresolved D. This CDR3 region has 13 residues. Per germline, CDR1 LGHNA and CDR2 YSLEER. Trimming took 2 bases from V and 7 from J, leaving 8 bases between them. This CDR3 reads CASSQNPVGELFF. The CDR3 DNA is TGCGCCAGCAGCCAAAATCCAGTCGGGGAGCTGTTTTTT.

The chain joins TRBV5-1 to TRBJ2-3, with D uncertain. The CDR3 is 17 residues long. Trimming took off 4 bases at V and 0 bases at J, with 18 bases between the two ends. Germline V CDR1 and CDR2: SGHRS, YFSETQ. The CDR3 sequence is CASSEGPHKTSTDTQYF. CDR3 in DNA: TGCGCCAGCAGCGAAGGGCCCCACAAGACAAGCACAGATACGCAGTATTTT. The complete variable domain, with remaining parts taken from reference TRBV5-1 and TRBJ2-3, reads KAGVTQTPRYLIKTRGQQVTLSCSPISGHRSVSWYQQTPGQGLQFLFEYFSETQRNKGNFPGRFSGRQFSNSRSEMNVSTLELGDSALYLCASSEGPHKTSTDTQYFGPGTRLTVL.

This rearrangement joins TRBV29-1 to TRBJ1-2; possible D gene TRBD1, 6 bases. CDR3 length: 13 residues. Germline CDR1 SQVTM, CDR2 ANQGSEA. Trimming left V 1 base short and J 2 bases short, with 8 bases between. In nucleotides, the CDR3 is TGCAGCGTTGAAGGGACAGAGAACTATGGCTACACCTTC. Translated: CSVEGTENYGYTF.

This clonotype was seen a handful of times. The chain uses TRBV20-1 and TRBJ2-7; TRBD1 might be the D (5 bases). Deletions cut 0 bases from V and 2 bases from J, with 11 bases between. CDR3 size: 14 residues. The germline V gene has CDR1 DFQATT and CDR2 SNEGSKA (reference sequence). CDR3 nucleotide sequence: TGCAGTGCTAGAGATCCTGACAGCCCCTACGAGCAGTACTTC. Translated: CSARDPDSPYEQYF.

CDR3 DNA: TGTGCCAGCAGCATTACAGGGGTCGAGCAGTACGTC. This sequence encodes CASSITGVEQYV. The rearrangement joins TRBV11-1 to TRBJ2-7; 7 bases fit TRBD1. The CDR3 spans 12 residues. Germline values: CDR1 SGHAT, CDR2 FQDESV (reference sequence). V lost 5 bases and J lost 6; bases outside the gene matches: 4.

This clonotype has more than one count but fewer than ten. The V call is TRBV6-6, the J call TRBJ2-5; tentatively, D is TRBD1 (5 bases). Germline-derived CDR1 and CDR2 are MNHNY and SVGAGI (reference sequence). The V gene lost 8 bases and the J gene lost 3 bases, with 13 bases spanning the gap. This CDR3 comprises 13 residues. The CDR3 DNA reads TGTGCCAGCCTTGCGCGCAGGGAAGAGACCCAGTACTTC. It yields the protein CASLARREETQYF.

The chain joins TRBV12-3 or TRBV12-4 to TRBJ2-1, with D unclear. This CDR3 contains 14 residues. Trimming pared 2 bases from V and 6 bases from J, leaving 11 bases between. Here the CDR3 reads CASSLRLDSNEQFF. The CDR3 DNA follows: TGTGCCAGCAGTTTACGGCTAGATTCCAATGAGCAGTTCTTC.

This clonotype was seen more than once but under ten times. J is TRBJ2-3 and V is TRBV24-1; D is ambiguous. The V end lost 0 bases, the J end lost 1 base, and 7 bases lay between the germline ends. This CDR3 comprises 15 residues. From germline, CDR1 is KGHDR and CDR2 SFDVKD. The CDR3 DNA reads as TGTGCCACCAGTGATTTGGGCATCCGCACAGATACGCAGTATTTT. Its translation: CATSDLGIRTDTQYF.

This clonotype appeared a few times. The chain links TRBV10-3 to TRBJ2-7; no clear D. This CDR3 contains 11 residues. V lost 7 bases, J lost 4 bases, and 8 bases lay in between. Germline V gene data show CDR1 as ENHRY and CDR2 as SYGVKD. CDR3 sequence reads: CAINDGYEQYV. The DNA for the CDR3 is TGTGCCATCAATGATGGGTACGAGCAGTACGTC.

The CDR3 DNA is TGTGCCAGCAGCGTAGGTGCGGGGGGAGGGTTGGATACGCAGTATTTT. Its protein product is CASSVGAGGGLDTQYF. The chain is built from TRBV9 and TRBJ2-3; 8 bases match TRBD2. The germline V gene has CDR1 SGDLS and CDR2 YYNGEE. The CDR3 contains 16 residues. The trim removed 0 bases at V and 6 bases at J, leaving 9 bases unmatched.

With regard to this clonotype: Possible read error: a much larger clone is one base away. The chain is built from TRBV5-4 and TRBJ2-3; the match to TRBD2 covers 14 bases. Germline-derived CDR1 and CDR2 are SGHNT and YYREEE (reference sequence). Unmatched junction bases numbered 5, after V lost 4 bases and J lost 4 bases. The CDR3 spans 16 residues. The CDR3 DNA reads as TGTGCCAGCAGCACAGGACTAGCGGGGGGCGCAGATACGCAGTATTTT. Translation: CASSTGLAGGADTQYF.

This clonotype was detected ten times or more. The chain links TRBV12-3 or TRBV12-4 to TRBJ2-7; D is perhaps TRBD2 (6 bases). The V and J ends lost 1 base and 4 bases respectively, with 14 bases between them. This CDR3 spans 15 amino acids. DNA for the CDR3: TGTGCCAGCAGTTTAGAGGCCGGGGGTGGGTACGAGCAGTACGTC. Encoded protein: CASSLEAGGGYEQYV.

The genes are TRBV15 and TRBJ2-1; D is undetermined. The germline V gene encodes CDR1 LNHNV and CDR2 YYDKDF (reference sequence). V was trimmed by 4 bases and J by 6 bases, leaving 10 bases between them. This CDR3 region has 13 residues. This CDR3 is CATSTGWRNEQFF. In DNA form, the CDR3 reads TGTGCCACCAGCACGGGTTGGCGCAATGAGCAGTTCTTC.

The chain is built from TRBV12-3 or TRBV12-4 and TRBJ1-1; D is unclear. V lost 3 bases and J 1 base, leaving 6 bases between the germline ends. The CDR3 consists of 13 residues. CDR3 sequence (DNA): TGTGCCAGCAGTTTGGACTGGAACACTGAAGCTTTCTTT. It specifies CASSLDWNTEAFF.

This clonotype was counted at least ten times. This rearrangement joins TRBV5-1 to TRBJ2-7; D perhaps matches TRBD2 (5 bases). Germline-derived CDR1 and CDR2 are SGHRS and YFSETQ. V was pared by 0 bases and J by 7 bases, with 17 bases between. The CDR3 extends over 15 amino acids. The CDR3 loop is CASSLGVSGSGEQYF. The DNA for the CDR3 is TGCGCCAGCAGCTTGGGAGTGTCGGGGTCCGGAGAGCAGTACTTC.

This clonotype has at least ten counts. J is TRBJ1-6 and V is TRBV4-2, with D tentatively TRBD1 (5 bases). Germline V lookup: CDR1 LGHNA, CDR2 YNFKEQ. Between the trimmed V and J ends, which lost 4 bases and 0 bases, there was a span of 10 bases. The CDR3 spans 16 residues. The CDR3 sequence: CASSPPGDSYNSPLHF. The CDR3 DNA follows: TGTGCCAGCAGCCCTCCGGGGGACTCCTATAATTCACCCCTCCACTTT.